This T cell receptor beta chain was retrieved from a study of response to subunit inactivated influenza vaccine. Study-wide points: Authors suggested that a seasonal influenza vaccination recruits few new T cells each time.

On this clonotype: The antigen is unknown.

TCRdb re-called the RT-PCR reads with MiXCR, one entry per CDR3 protein. This sample yields 400,000 to 650,000 distinct CDR3 sequences, of which 7.2% are seen a single time; around 13% belongs to the top ten. V dropped 6 bases and J dropped 6; count of bases not matched to a gene: 9. CDR3 length equals 15 residues. The sequencing used PBMCs from blood, collected about 23 months after vaccination. The chain employs TRBV12-3 or TRBV12-4 and TRBJ2-7; 12 nucleotides agree with TRBD1. This receptor was obtained from a man aged 50 to 69 who received an inactivated influenza vaccine. This CDR3 is CASRPGTGGATEQYF. The DNA of the CDR3 is TGTGCCAGCAGACCCGGGACAGGGGGCGCGACCGAGCAGTACTTC.